Listed below are T cell receptor beta chains from one sample, sequenced in a study of post-analysis software for immune sequencing data. One entry per CDR3 protein results from TCRdb running MiXCR on the PCR reads. This sample has around 700,000 distinct CDR3 sequences, with around 64% found just once. The sequenced material came from blood. The receptors stem from a girl aged 2 to 10 with multiple sclerosis. CDR3s include the opening cysteine and the closing phenylalanine or tryptophan. The D gene is left open where the match is weak. Clone sizes are given selectively: once, few, many, or a class where the clone is expanded.

TRBV20-1,TRBJ2-4,TRBD1,.,TGCAGTGCTAGAGAGACAGGGCCTATAGCCAAAAACATTCAGTACTTC,CSARETGPIAKNIQYF
TRBV12-3/TRBV12-4,TRBJ1-1,.,.,TGTGCCAGCAGTTGGTCGGCTGAAGCTTTCTTT,CASSWSAEAFF
TRBV29-1,TRBJ2-2,.,.,TGCAGCGTGTGGGCCCCGAACACCGGGGAGCTGTTTTTT,CSVWAPNTGELFF
TRBV7-2,TRBJ1-5,TRBD1,.,TGTGCCAGCAGCTTAGGGGGACAGGGGGCTTCCCATAATCAGCCCCAGCATTTT,CASSLGGQGASHNQPQHF
TRBV12-3/TRBV12-4,TRBJ1-4,.,.,TGTGCCAGCCGTTCTCGGGGCGAAAAACTGTTTTTT,CASRSRGEKLFF
TRBV6-5,TRBJ1-2,TRBD1,.,TGTGCCAGCAGGGTCAGGGGGCGGACCCATGGCTACACCTTC,CASRVRGRTHGYTF
TRBV29-1,TRBJ2-7,.,.,TGCAGCGTTGAAGTACCGGGGAAGGACGAGCAGTACTTC,CSVEVPGKDEQYF
TRBV3-1,TRBJ2-3,TRBD2,.,TGTGCCAGCAGCCAAGCACGGCAACTAGCGGGGGCCACAGATACGCGGTATTTT,CASSQARQLAGATDTRYF
TRBV7-2,TRBJ2-1,TRBD1,once,TGTGCCAGCAGCCGTTTCGGGACAGATGAATCCTACAATGAGCAGTTCTTC,CASSRFGTDESYNEQFF
TRBV7-9,TRBJ2-1,.,few,TGTGCCAGCAGCTTAACTAGGGGGGCGCATCTCTCCTACAATGAGCAGTTCTTC,CASSLTRGAHLSYNEQFF
TRBV12-3/TRBV12-4,TRBJ2-5,TRBD1,.,TGTGCCAGCACCAATTGGGCCGGGACAGGGGATATCCAAGAGACCCAGTACTTC,CASTNWAGTGDIQETQYF
TRBV6-5,TRBJ1-2,.,.,TGTGCCAGCAGTTACTCGGGAGGGGTCTACACCTTC,CASSYSGGVYTF
TRBV7-8,TRBJ2-7,TRBD2,.,TGTGCCAGCAGCTTAGAGGACCGGGCGGGAGGCTACGAGCAGTACTTC,CASSLEDRAGGYEQYF
TRBV7-6,TRBJ1-2,.,.,TGTGCCAGCAGCTTAGCCGCGGGCTACCAAAACTATGGCTACACCTTC,CASSLAAGYQNYGYTF
TRBV7-2,TRBJ2-1,TRBD2,.,TGTGCCAGCAGCTTGATAGCGGGGGGGAACCAAGAGACCCAGTTCTTC,CASSLIAGGNQETQFF
TRBV20-1,TRBJ2-4,.,.,TGCAGTGCTCCCGACAGCTTAGCCAAAAACATTCAGTACTTC,CSAPDSLAKNIQYF
TRBV6-2/TRBV6-3,TRBJ2-3,.,.,TGTGCCAGTTCTCGTACCTCACAGGCTGAATTCACAGATACGCAGTATTTT,CASSRTSQAEFTDTQYF
TRBV29-1,TRBJ2-7,TRBD2,.,TGCAGCGTTGAACTAGCGGGCCGCTACGAGCAGTACTTC,CSVELAGRYEQYF
TRBV12-3/TRBV12-4,TRBJ2-1,TRBD2,.,TGTGCCAGCAGTATAGCGGGGGGGCCCAGTGAGCAGTTCTTC,CASSIAGGPSEQFF
TRBV6-2/TRBV6-3,TRBJ1-1,.,.,TGTGCCAGCAGTTACTCTCATCTAACTGAAGCTTTCTTT,CASSYSHLTEAFF
TRBV5-1,TRBJ1-1,.,.,TGCGCCAGCAGCTTGTGGCCGAACACTGAAGCTTTCTTT,CASSLWPNTEAFF
TRBV5-1,TRBJ2-7,TRBD2,once,TGCGCCAGCAGCTTGGGGACTAGATCCTCCAACGAGCAGTACTTC,CASSLGTRSSNEQYF
TRBV2,TRBJ1-5,.,.,TGTGCCAGCAGTGAAGGGGGTATTAGCAATCAGCCCCAGCATTTT,CASSEGGISNQPQHF
TRBV15,TRBJ1-4,.,.,TGTGCCACCAGCAGAGGTCGGGAAAAACTGTTTTTT,CATSRGREKLFF
TRBV7-3,TRBJ2-2,TRBD2,.,TGTGCCAGCAGCTCTAGCGGTACTGCGAACACCGGGGAGCTGTTTTTT,CASSSSGTANTGELFF
TRBV20-1,TRBJ2-1,TRBD2,once,TGCAGTGCTAGTCCCGCGGGCGGGAGGGCCCGGGATGAGCAGTTCTTC,CSASPAGGRARDEQFF
TRBV4-2,TRBJ2-1,TRBD2,.,TGTGCCAGCAGCCAATCAGCGGGGGGGAACAATGAGCAGTTCTTC,CASSQSAGGNNEQFF
TRBV7-6,TRBJ1-2,.,few,TGTGCCAGCAGCTTAGGGCCAGGCGGGGTTAACTATGGCTACACCTTC,CASSLGPGGVNYGYTF
TRBV7-2,TRBJ1-6,.,.,TGTGCCAGCAGCTCCCAGGGACCTCATAATTCACCCCTCCACTTT,CASSSQGPHNSPLHF
TRBV6-2/TRBV6-3,TRBJ2-7,.,.,TGTGCCAGCAGTTACGATTCGGCGTCCTTTTACGAGCAGTACTTC,CASSYDSASFYEQYF
TRBV29-1,TRBJ2-1,.,few,TGCAGCGTTGAAGATCTGGGGGAAGTCCTCTACAATGAGCAGTTCTTC,CSVEDLGEVLYNEQFF
TRBV20-1,TRBJ2-7,.,.,TGCAGTGCTAGAGCCTTCGCAGGGAAGGGTTACGAGCAGTACTTC,CSARAFAGKGYEQYF
TRBV5-5,TRBJ2-5,.,.,TGTGCCAGCAGCTCCTATACGAGGGGCTGGGAGACCCAGTACTTC,CASSSYTRGWETQYF
TRBV12-3/TRBV12-4,TRBJ2-1,TRBD1,.,TGTGCCAGCAGTTCGGACAGGGTAAGGCAGTTCTTC,CASSSDRVRQFF
TRBV12-3/TRBV12-4,TRBJ1-5,.,few,TGTGCCAGCAGTTTAAACAGGGATCAGCCCCAGCATTTT,CASSLNRDQPQHF
TRBV7-8,TRBJ1-4,.,.,TGTGCCAGCAGCAAGGGGGAAAAGGGCGGGGAAAAACTGTTTTTT,CASSKGEKGGEKLFF
TRBV4-3,TRBJ2-5,.,.,TGCGCCAGCAGCCAAGATACGAGTCTGGGCTCCGAGTCAGAGACCCAGTACTTC,CASSQDTSLGSESETQYF
TRBV7-6,TRBJ2-3,TRBD2,few,TGTGCCAGCAGCAAACTAGCGGGGGAGTCCGGCACAGATACGCAGTATTTT,CASSKLAGESGTDTQYF
TRBV20-1,TRBJ2-5,TRBD1,.,TGCAGTGTCCCGACAGGGGTTTTAAAGACCCAGTACTTC,CSVPTGVLKTQYF
TRBV20-1,TRBJ2-5,TRBD1,.,TGCAGTGCTAGGGTCGGACAGGGCGGAGAGACCCAGTACTTC,CSARVGQGGETQYF
TRBV27,TRBJ1-2,TRBD1,.,TGTGCCAGCAGTTTATTGCTCCGGGACAGGGGTCTCACCTTC,CASSLLLRDRGLTF
TRBV29-1,TRBJ1-1,.,.,TGCAGCGTTGGAATCCAGGAAGTTTTCTTT,CSVGIQEVFF
TRBV3-1,TRBJ1-2,.,.,TGTGCCAGCAGCCAAGGGGACGAGGGAACCAACTATGGCTACACCTTC,CASSQGDEGTNYGYTF
TRBV12-3/TRBV12-4,TRBJ1-4,.,.,TGTGCCAGCAGTAATACTTGGGGTGAAAAACTGTTTTTT,CASSNTWGEKLFF
TRBV7-9,TRBJ1-2,.,.,TGTGCCAGCAGCTCGATGAGCAGAAATGGCTACACCTTC,CASSSMSRNGYTF
TRBV7-8,TRBJ2-3,.,.,TGTGCCAGCAGTTTCCGGACCGCAGATACGCAGTATTTT,CASSFRTADTQYF
TRBV5-6,TRBJ2-5,.,.,TGTGCCAGCAGCTTCTCGGGAGTTTTACAAGAGACCCAGTACTTC,CASSFSGVLQETQYF
TRBV7-9,TRBJ1-1,.,once,TGTGCCAGCATTCTCTCAGGGTTCAACACTGAAGCTTTCTTT,CASILSGFNTEAFF
TRBV29-1,TRBJ2-5,.,.,TGCAGCGTTGCCGCAGGGGAAACCCAAGAGACCCAGTACTTC,CSVAAGETQETQYF
TRBV3-1,TRBJ1-2,TRBD1,.,TGTGCCAGCAGCTTTTCAACGCGGGACAGGGACGGGTATGGCTACACCTTC,CASSFSTRDRDGYGYTF
TRBV6-5,TRBJ1-2,.,few,TGTGCCAGCAGCCCCCTCCAGGGAGGTGGCTACACCTTC,CASSPLQGGGYTF